The entry below describes one TCR beta chain. What it binds is unknown. Produced via immunoSEQ multiplex PCR; TCRdb's table is partial and in-frame only. This sample has approximately 2.5 million clones, with 93% found just once. This specimen comes from a study of shared clonotypes between healthy human individuals. Division of CD4+ cells produced a CD45RA+ naive subset and a CD45RA-negative memory subset. General study results and limits: Naive subsets, compared against memory subsets, generally had larger estimated richness values. Sequencing depth was a factor that was expected to affect clonotype sharing among donors. Donor scarcity curtailed the genetic and exposure-history diversity represented herein.

The germline gives CDR1 SGHTA, CDR2 FQGTGA. Between the trimmed V and J ends, which lost 1 base and 7 bases, there was a span of 23 bases. This CDR3 region has 18 residues. This chain links TRBV7-3 with TRBJ2-1; D gene ambiguous. This clonotype originated in a young man in good health. Some clones in this sample may be carry-over from other donors' samples. What was sequenced was naive CD4+ T cells from PBMCs. Specified subset: CD45RA+ positively selected. CDR3 nucleotides: TGTGCCAGCAGCTTAATACCCACGCCCGGGCCGAGTGAGAATGAGCAGTTCTTC. Translation: CASSLIPTPGPSENEQFF.